The 31 T cell receptor beta chains in this list originate from one sample, sequenced in a study of OX40 agonist ivuxolimab in advanced cancers. TCRdb's copy holds only in-frame clones and misses some; the assay was immunoSEQ multiplex PCR. The sample consists of about 82,000 clones, roughly 90% of them appearing once. The input for sequencing was CD4+ or CD8+ T cells sorted from blood, taken in a trial of the OX40 agonist ivuxolimab. These TCRs come from an adult with an advanced solid tumor such as melanoma, head and neck, liver or kidney cancer.

The chain recombines TRBV7-2 with TRBJ2-2; the D gene is possibly TRBD1 (5 bases). CDR3 length: 15 residues. V was pared by 1 base and J by 4 bases, with 10 bases between. Germline V CDR1 and CDR2: SGHTA, FQGNSA. CDR3 coding DNA: TGTGCCAGCAGCTTAGGAGGACAAGTCACCGGGGAGCTGTTTTTT. Its translation is CASSLGGQVTGELFF.

This chain links TRBV6-5 with TRBJ2-5, with D hard to call. Trimming stripped 5 bases from V and 1 base from J, with 11 bases between. Germline assignment: CDR1 MNHEY and CDR2 SVGAGI. CDR3 length equals 14 residues. The DNA for the CDR3 is TGTGCCAGCAGTCGGGCGTTACCCCAAGAGACCCAGTACTTC. This codes for CASSRALPQETQYF.

The chain has TRBV9 and TRBJ2-7, with 9 bases aligning to TRBD1. With V trimmed by 4 bases and J by 5 bases, 10 bases remained unmatched. The CDR3 spans 15 residues. CDR1 is SGDLS and CDR2 is YYNGEE in the germline V gene. CDR3 nucleotide sequence: TGTGCCAGCAGCCTAGCTGGGGACAGGGCTCACGAGCAGTACTTC. It translates to CASSLAGDRAHEQYF.

This clone was detected only once. The V call is TRBV6-1, the J call TRBJ2-7; D uncertain. Germline V gene lookup returns CDR1 MNHNS and CDR2 SASEGT. The V end lost 6 bases, the J end lost 4 bases, and 16 bases lay between the germline ends. CDR3 length equals 14 residues. Written as DNA, the CDR3 is TGTGCCAGCAGCCCGGACGGATCAAAGTACGAGCAGTACTTC. Translated, it gives CASSPDGSKYEQYF.

The genes are TRBV6-4 and TRBJ1-2; D not certain. Trimming stripped 6 bases from V and 8 bases from J, with 16 bases between. Per germline, CDR1 MRHNA and CDR2 SNTAGT. This CDR3 is built from 13 residues. As DNA, the CDR3 is TGTGCCAGCAGAAAAAATCCGGAAGGGGGCTACACCTTC. Protein product: CASRKNPEGGYTF.

This chain uses TRBV4-1 with TRBJ2-2; 10 positions agree with TRBD2. Germline assignment: CDR1 MGHRA and CDR2 YSYEKL. There are 14 residues in the CDR3. The V gene end was trimmed by 6 bases and the J gene end by 7 bases; junction bases not matched to a gene: 5. The CDR3 sequence is CASRLAGGSGELFF. CDR3 DNA sequence: TGCGCCAGCAGGTTAGCGGGAGGAAGCGGGGAGCTGTTTTTT.

The chain combines TRBV5-4 with TRBJ2-5, with no clear D. Trimming removed 0 bases at V and 1 base at J, with 4 bases between. The CDR3 has 13 residues. Germline V gene sequence: CDR1 SGHNT, CDR2 YYREEE (reference sequence). The DNA for the CDR3 is TGTGCCAGCAGCTTGGGTGTCCAAGAGACCCAGTACTTC. It encodes CASSLGVQETQYF.

The V gene is TRBV19, the J gene TRBJ2-7, with TRBD2 matching 9 bases. J was trimmed by 6 bases and V by 8 bases; bases with no gene match: 8. Germline V gene lookup returns CDR1 LNHDA and CDR2 SQIVND (reference sequence). This CDR3 is built from 13 residues. In nucleotides, the CDR3 is TGTGCCAGTGCCAGTAGCGGGAGTGGCGAGCAGTACTTC. Translation: CASASSGSGEQYF.

The genes are TRBV5-5 and TRBJ2-6; 8 nucleotides agree with TRBD1. Trimming removed 4 bases from V and 0 bases from J; junction bases left unmatched: 3. Germline CDR1 SGHKS, CDR2 YYEKEE (reference sequence). The CDR3 consists of 16 residues. The CDR3 spells CASSGQGNSGANVLTF. CDR3 nucleotide sequence: TGTGCCAGCAGCGGACAGGGAAACTCTGGGGCCAACGTCCTGACTTTC.

The chain uses TRBV14 and TRBJ2-7, with TRBD1 identical over 7 bases. Germline V gene data show CDR1 as SGHDN and CDR2 as FVKESK. V gave up 4 bases and J gave up 6 bases; unmatched junction bases: 6. The CDR3 has 13 amino acids. CDR3 coding DNA: TGTGCCAGCAGCCGCTTTAAGGGGGCCGAGCAGTACTTC. Translated, it gives CASSRFKGAEQYF.

This rearrangement joins TRBV28 to TRBJ1-5, with D unclear. Germline CDR1 and CDR2: MDHEN and SYDVKM. Trimming removed 6 bases from V and 0 bases from J, with 12 bases in between. This CDR3 has 15 residues. The CDR3 DNA reads as TGTGCCAGCAGCCCCAAGCCTTATAGCAATCAGCCCCAGCATTTT. This sequence encodes CASSPKPYSNQPQHF.

The J gene is TRBJ2-3, the V gene TRBV2; 7 positions agree with TRBD2. CDR1 SNHLY and CDR2 FYNNEI come from the germline V gene. The CDR3 is made up of 14 amino acids. The V gene end was trimmed by 5 bases and the J gene end by 4 bases; junction bases not matched to a gene: 6. The CDR3 bases are TGTGCCAGCAGTAGCGGGATAGGTTCAGATACGCAGTATTTT. The encoded protein is CASSSGIGSDTQYF.

CDR3 sequence reads: CASSQDQAGVAYEQYF. In DNA, the CDR3 is TGTGCCAGCAGCCAAGATCAAGCGGGAGTAGCCTACGAGCAGTACTTC. This chain connects TRBV4-2 to TRBJ2-7, with TRBD2 identical over 8 bases. Germline assignment: CDR1 LGHNA and CDR2 YNFKEQ. The J segment lost 2 bases and the V segment lost 0 bases, leaving 6 bases of the junction unmatched. The CDR3 runs to 16 residues.

The genes are TRBV28 and TRBJ2-7; D may be TRBD2 (5 bases). Germline V CDR1 and CDR2: MDHEN, SYDVKM. Trimming left V 3 bases short and J 5 bases short, with 17 bases between. The CDR3 loop spans 15 amino acids. The DNA for the CDR3 is TGTGCCAGCAGTTTCTTAAGAGGGAGTATAAACGAGCAGTACTTC. It is translated as CASSFLRGSINEQYF.

This CDR3 reads CATKLAGGSDEQYF. The DNA of the CDR3 is TGTGCAACAAAACTAGCGGGAGGTAGCGACGAGCAGTACTTC. The chain uses TRBV28 and TRBJ2-7; 12 bases map to TRBD2. The CDR3 is made up of 14 amino acids. Germline lookup yields CDR1 MDHEN and CDR2 SYDVKM.

The chain joins TRBV5-1 to TRBJ2-3, with TRBD2 identical over 9 bases. V lost 2 bases and J lost 5; bases outside the gene matches: 3. CDR1 and CDR2 from the germline V gene are SGHRS and YFSETQ. The CDR3 consists of 14 residues. The CDR3 loop reads CASSLGLAKDTQYF. The CDR3 bases are TGCGCCAGCAGCTTAGGACTAGCGAAAGATACGCAGTATTTT. Together with reference TRBV5-1 and TRBJ2-3, the CDR3 gives the full variable domain: KAGVTQTPRYLIKTRGQQVTLSCSPISGHRSVSWYQQTPGQGLQFLFEYFSETQRNKGNFPGRFSGRQFSNSRSEMNVSTLELGDSALYLCASSLGLAKDTQYFGPGTRLTVL.

This chain's CDR3 is CASGRASGIADTQYF. The DNA of the CDR3 is TGTGCCAGTGGAAGGGCTAGCGGGATCGCAGATACGCAGTATTTT. The chain joins TRBV19 to TRBJ2-3, with TRBD2 matching over 9 bases. Trimming cost V 8 bases and J 4 bases; bases outside gene matches: 10. The CDR3 consists of 15 residues. The germline V gene encodes CDR1 LNHDA and CDR2 SQIVND (reference sequence).

V is TRBV6-5 and J is TRBJ1-5, with no clear D. Deletions cut 6 bases from V and 0 bases from J, with 12 bases between. The CDR3 contains 15 residues. CDR1 and CDR2 (germline): MNHEY, SVGAGI. CDR3 DNA: TGTGCCAGCAGGCCGACACAGCATAGCAATCAGCCCCAGCATTTT. Its protein is CASRPTQHSNQPQHF.

The chain employs TRBV2 and TRBJ2-3; tentatively, D is TRBD2 (6 bases). Germline CDR1 and CDR2: SNHLY and FYNNEI. V lost 9 bases, J lost 6 bases, and 10 bases lay in between. The CDR3 is 11 residues long. In nucleotides, the CDR3 is TGTGCCAGGAAGGAGGGGGATACGCAGTATTTT. It is translated as CARKEGDTQYF.

The rearrangement links TRBV5-1 to TRBJ2-5; maybe TRBD1 (6 bases). CDR1 SGHRS and CDR2 YFSETQ come from the germline V gene. This CDR3 contains 15 residues. V lost 4 bases to trimming and J lost 1 base, with 14 bases between them. The CDR3 is CASSRTVGFQETQYF. CDR3 in DNA: TGCGCCAGCAGCCGGACAGTCGGTTTCCAAGAGACCCAGTACTTC.

The chain uses TRBV29-1 and TRBJ2-7, with 12 bases matching TRBD2. Germline CDR1 is SQVTM and CDR2 is ANQGSEA. V shed 6 bases, J shed 6 bases, and the junction held 12 bases outside the gene matches. The length of the CDR3 is 15 residues. This chain's CDR3 is CSVSLNGLAGREQYF. The CDR3 DNA sequence: TGCAGCGTGAGCTTAAACGGACTAGCGGGACGCGAGCAGTACTTC.

This clone has a single count. The CDR3 sequence is CASSLALGVADTQYF. For the CDR3, the DNA is TGTGCCAGCAGCTTAGCGCTCGGGGTGGCAGATACGCAGTATTTT. This chain links TRBV11-2 with TRBJ2-3; D might be TRBD2 (5 bases). The CDR3 extends over 15 amino acids. Trimming pared 1 base from V and 4 bases from J, leaving 12 bases between. CDR1 is SGHAT and CDR2 is FQNNGV in the germline V gene.

The chain is built from TRBV28 and TRBJ1-4; 7 bases map to TRBD1. From germline, CDR1 is MDHEN and CDR2 SYDVKM. The trim removed 8 bases at V and 7 bases at J, leaving 10 bases unmatched. The CDR3 length is 14 residues. The CDR3 nucleotides read TGTGCCAGCCTATCCGGGACAGTGGGTGAAAAACTGTTTTTT. This encodes CASLSGTVGEKLFF.

The genes are TRBV10-3 and TRBJ2-6; unclear D gene. V lost 8 bases to trimming and J lost 2 bases, with 4 bases between them. CDR3 length: 12 amino acids. Germline CDR1 ENHRY, CDR2 SYGVKD. Written as DNA, the CDR3 is TGTGCCATCTGGACTGGGGCCAACGTCCTGACTTTC. The encoded protein is CAIWTGANVLTF.

A single count supports this clone. The chain links TRBV4-3 to TRBJ2-2, with 7 bases identical to TRBD2. The J segment lost 5 bases and the V segment lost 0 bases, leaving 12 bases of the junction unmatched. The germline CDR1 and CDR2 sequences are LGHNA and YSLEER. The CDR3 consists of 18 residues. The CDR3 region has the DNA TGCGCCAGCAGCCAAGAGATGAGGCGTAGGGGAGGGACCGGGGAGCTGTTTTTT. Residues: CASSQEMRRRGGTGELFF.

The rearrangement links TRBV28 to TRBJ1-2; D uncertain. Trimming stripped 3 bases from V and 4 bases from J, with 9 bases between. The CDR3 is 13 residues long. Germline V gene lookup returns CDR1 MDHEN and CDR2 SYDVKM. The CDR3 nucleotides read TGTGCCAGCAGTTTGATATCAGGCTATGGCTACACCTTC. It translates to CASSLISGYGYTF.

This clone came up a few times. The chain combines TRBV5-1 with TRBJ2-5; no reliable D call. Germline CDR1 and CDR2: SGHRS and YFSETQ. Trimming removed 0 bases at V and 0 bases at J, with 12 bases between. This CDR3 region has 16 residues. CDR3: CASSLATGVNQETQYF. CDR3 bases: TGCGCCAGCAGCTTGGCCACCGGAGTAAACCAAGAGACCCAGTACTTC. The full variable domain, with the rest looked up from reference TRBV5-1 and TRBJ2-5, is KAGVTQTPRYLIKTRGQQVTLSCSPISGHRSVSWYQQTPGQGLQFLFEYFSETQRNKGNFPGRFSGRQFSNSRSEMNVSTLELGDSALYLCASSLATGVNQETQYFGPGTRLLVL.

V gene TRBV11-2 combines with J gene TRBJ2-2, with 10 nucleotides matching TRBD1. The CDR3 extends over 18 amino acids. V was pared by 1 base and J by 6 bases, with 11 bases of the junction left unmatched. Germline loops: CDR1 SGHAT, CDR2 FQNNGV. CDR3 DNA sequence: TGTGCCAGCAGCTTAGCTAGCCAGGGACAGGGGAGGCCCGGGGAGCTGTTTTTT. Translation: CASSLASQGQGRPGELFF.

The rearrangement uses TRBV5-1 and TRBJ2-1; D not certain. Between the trimmed V and J ends, which lost 1 base and 6 bases, there was a span of 8 bases. CDR3 length: 13 amino acids. Germline V lookup: CDR1 SGHRS, CDR2 YFSETQ. Written as DNA, the CDR3 is TGCGCCAGCAGCTTGCCAGCCCCCAATGAGCAGTTCTTC. Translation: CASSLPAPNEQFF.

The rearrangement uses TRBV29-1 and TRBJ2-1, with TRBD2 identical over 14 bases. V dropped 6 bases and J dropped 7; count of bases not matched to a gene: 2. Germline V lookup: CDR1 SQVTM, CDR2 ANQGSEA. CDR3 size: 13 residues. The CDR3 region is CSVGTSGSNEQFF. CDR3 in DNA: TGCAGCGTCGGGACTAGCGGGAGTAATGAGCAGTTCTTC.

This chain connects TRBV29-1 to TRBJ2-5; TRBD1 matches 9 bases. The CDR3 length is 13 residues. J was trimmed by 5 bases and V by 7 bases; bases with no gene match: 8. The germline V gene has CDR1 SQVTM and CDR2 ANQGSEA. Here the CDR3 DNA reads TGCAGCGCCGGGAGAGGGACAGGGGAGACCCAGTACTTC. Translating gives CSAGRGTGETQYF.